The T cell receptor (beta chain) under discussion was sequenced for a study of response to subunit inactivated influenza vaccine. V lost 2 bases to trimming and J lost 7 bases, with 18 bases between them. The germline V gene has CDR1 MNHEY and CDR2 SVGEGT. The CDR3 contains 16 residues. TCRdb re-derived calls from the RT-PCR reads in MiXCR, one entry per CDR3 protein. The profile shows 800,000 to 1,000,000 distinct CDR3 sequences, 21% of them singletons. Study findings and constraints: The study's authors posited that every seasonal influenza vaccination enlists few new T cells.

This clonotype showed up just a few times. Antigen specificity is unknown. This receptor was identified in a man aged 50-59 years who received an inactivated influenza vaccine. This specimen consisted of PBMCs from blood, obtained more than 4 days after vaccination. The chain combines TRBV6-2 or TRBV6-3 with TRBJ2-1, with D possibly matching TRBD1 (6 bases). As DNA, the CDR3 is TGTGCCAGCAGTTACGTTTCGGGACATTTAAAAAATGAGCAGTTCTTC. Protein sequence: CASSYVSGHLKNEQFF.